These 30 T cell receptor beta chains came from one sample sequenced in a study of T cell repertoires in cytomegalovirus infection. TCRdb re-called the reads with MiXCR, one entry per CDR3 protein. The sample contains 900,000 to 950,000 distinct CDR3 sequences, around a third of which appear only once. These receptors' antigens are unknown. The sample in question was cultured CD8+ T cells from PBMCs, obtained from culture after CMV antigen stimulation. These receptors originate from a human donor in good health (CMV status not recorded). Some clones in this sample may be carry-over from other donors' samples.

The chain has TRBV7-2 and TRBJ2-3; 9 nucleotides match TRBD2. This CDR3 has 18 residues. Germline V CDR1 and CDR2: SGHTA, FQGNSA. The junction had 14 bases not matched to a gene; V was cut back by 3 bases and J by 4 bases. The CDR3 region has the DNA TGTGCCAGCAGCTTGTTTATATGGGGGACTAGCAACCCAGATACGCAGTATTTT. It yields the protein CASSLFIWGTSNPDTQYF.

This clonotype has only a few counts. This rearrangement joins TRBV6-5 to TRBJ2-1; 9 nucleotides match TRBD2. The length of the CDR3 is 15 residues. Trimming removed 2 bases from V and 5 bases from J; junction bases left unmatched: 4. Germline-derived CDR1 and CDR2 are MNHEY and SVGAGI. The CDR3 region has the DNA TGTGCCAGCAGTTACCTACTAGCGGGCCACAATGAGCAGTTCTTC. Protein: CASSYLLAGHNEQFF.

V and J are TRBV6-5 and TRBJ1-3, with 7 nucleotides matching TRBD1. CDR1 and CDR2 (germline): MNHEY, SVGAGI. This CDR3 has 15 amino acids. With V trimmed by 2 bases and J by 3 bases, 4 bases remained unmatched. The CDR3 nucleotides read TGTGCCAGCAGTTACCGCGACAGGGTTGGAAACACCATATATTTT. Its protein is CASSYRDRVGNTIYF.

This clonotype turned up a few times. The rearrangement uses TRBV7-9 and TRBJ2-2; no clear D. V lost 3 bases to trimming and J lost 3 bases, with 17 bases between them. The length of the CDR3 is 17 residues. Germline CDR1 SEHNR, CDR2 FQNEAQ (reference sequence). CDR3 coding DNA: TGTGCCAGCAGCTTCTACCCCCCTCGTACACACACCGGGGAGCTGTTTTTT. Translated: CASSFYPPRTHTGELFF.

The gene calls are TRBV2 and TRBJ1-1; tentatively, D is TRBD1 (6 bases). V was shortened by 4 bases and J by 2 bases, with 11 bases between the two germline ends. Looked up from germline, CDR1 is SNHLY and CDR2 is FYNNEI. The CDR3 runs to 14 residues. The chain's CDR3 is CASSGSGANTEAFF. The CDR3 DNA reads TGTGCCAGCAGTGGGTCAGGGGCAAACACTGAAGCTTTCTTT.

The rearrangement links TRBV5-1 to TRBJ1-1; D remains ambiguous. V was shortened by 3 bases and J by 5 bases, with 14 bases between the two germline ends. The CDR3 length is 14 residues. Germline V gene sequence: CDR1 SGHRS, CDR2 YFSETQ. The chain's CDR3 is CASSSDSLGTEAFF. The CDR3 DNA follows: TGCGCCAGCAGCTCCGACTCTCTGGGGACTGAAGCTTTCTTT.

Turning to this clonotype: A single base separates this from a much larger clone, so it may be a read error. The chain employs TRBV7-6 and TRBJ2-7; D unclear. Germline V CDR1 and CDR2: SGHVS, FNYEAQ. V lost 6 bases to trimming and J lost 2 bases, with 14 bases between them. There are 14 residues in the CDR3. CDR3 sequence reads: CASSRVGSPYEQYF. In DNA, the CDR3 is TGTGCCAGCAGTAGGGTGGGAAGCCCCTACGAGCAGTACTTC. The variable domain in full, completed from reference TRBV7-6 and TRBJ2-7, reads GAGVSQSPRYKVTKRGQDVALRCDPISGHVSLYWYRQALGQGPEFLTYFNYEAQQDKSGLPNDRFSAERPEGSISTLTIQRTEQRDSAMYRCASSRVGSPYEQYFGPGTRLTVT.

J is TRBJ2-2 and V is TRBV10-3, with 8 bases aligning to TRBD2. The CDR3 has 16 residues. Germline CDR1 is ENHRY and CDR2 is SYGVKD. V shed 3 bases, J shed 6 bases, and the junction held 9 bases outside the gene matches. In DNA, the CDR3 is TGTGCCATCAGTGAAGGGGTAACGGGGGGGCCCGGGGAGCTGTTTTTT. As protein: CAISEGVTGGPGELFF.

This clonotype was detected only a few times. The CDR3 loop is CATTRGGPGELFF. CDR3 DNA sequence: TGTGCCACCACCCGGGGGGGTCCCGGGGAGCTGTTTTTT. The genes are TRBV24-1 and TRBJ2-2, with 8 bases matching TRBD2. CDR3 length: 13 residues. Germline CDR1 reads KGHDR; CDR2 reads SFDVKD. V shed 8 bases and J 6 bases; nucleotides not matched to a gene: 4.

This clonotype was detected only a few times. The chain has TRBV12-3 or TRBV12-4 and TRBJ1-4; 10 bases match TRBD1. The V gene end was trimmed by 7 bases and the J gene end by 6 bases; junction bases not matched to a gene: 5. The CDR3 contains 14 residues. The CDR3 region has the DNA TGTGCCAGCAACCATGGACAGGGGGATGAAAAACTGTTTTTT. It encodes CASNHGQGDEKLFF.

CDR3: CAISESDRGQTEAFF. The DNA of the CDR3 is TGTGCCATCAGTGAGTCCGACAGGGGGCAAACTGAAGCTTTCTTT. The chain carries TRBV10-3 and TRBJ1-1, with 10 bases fitting TRBD1. The CDR3 has 15 amino acids. Unmatched junction bases numbered 3, after V lost 0 bases and J lost 5 bases. Germline assignment: CDR1 ENHRY and CDR2 SYGVKD.

The chain links TRBV10-3 to TRBJ1-4, with D maybe TRBD1 (5 bases). CDR3 size: 14 residues. The V gene's germline CDR1 is ENHRY and CDR2 SYGVKD. Trimming removed 0 bases from V and 15 bases from J, with 17 bases in between. CDR3 in amino acids: CAISESGSGQQVFF. CDR3 in DNA: TGTGCCATCAGTGAGTCGGGGAGTGGACAACAGGTGTTTTTT.

This clonotype was seen many times. The chain carries TRBV28 and TRBJ1-1, with D possibly TRBD1 on 5 matching bases. The CDR3 runs to 13 residues. Per the germline V gene, CDR1 is MDHEN and CDR2 is SYDVKM. V was clipped by 6 bases and J by 3 bases, with 11 bases between them. CDR3 bases: TGTGCCAGCAGCCACCAGGGTGACACTGAAGCTTTCTTT. Amino acid sequence: CASSHQGDTEAFF.

This clonotype has more than one count but fewer than ten. CDR3 DNA sequence: TGTGCCAGCAGTTTAACAGGGCTAAAGCCTGGCTACACCTTC. This translates into CASSLTGLKPGYTF. The chain employs TRBV12-3 or TRBV12-4 and TRBJ1-2; perhaps TRBD1 as D (6 bases). The CDR3 consists of 14 residues. Deletions cut 2 bases from V and 7 bases from J, with 14 bases between.

This rearrangement joins TRBV2 to TRBJ1-5; tentative D call: TRBD1 (5 bases). Germline CDR1 SNHLY, CDR2 FYNNEI. Trimming removed 3 bases at V and 2 bases at J, with 8 bases between. This CDR3 comprises 14 residues. This chain's CDR3 is CASSEGVGNQPQHF. CDR3 nucleotides: TGTGCCAGCAGTGAGGGGGTAGGCAATCAGCCCCAGCATTTT.

This clonotype showed up just a few times. The chain links TRBV5-6 to TRBJ1-1; TRBD1 is a possible D gene (5 bases). Germline CDR1 SGHDT, CDR2 YYEEEE. Trimming removed 2 bases from V and 10 bases from J, with 15 bases in between. The CDR3 is made up of 13 amino acids. CDR3: CASSFGTPQGAFF. CDR3 bases: TGTGCCAGCAGCTTCGGGACTCCTCAGGGAGCTTTCTTT.

In this sample, this clonotype turned up a few times. The gene calls are TRBV27 and TRBJ1-4; perhaps TRBD1 as D (5 bases). The length of the CDR3 is 18 residues. Trimming shortened V by 0 bases and J by 0 bases, and 14 bases separated the two germline ends. Germline V gene lookup returns CDR1 MNHEY and CDR2 SMNVEV (reference sequence). The CDR3 is CASSLSPGLVTTNEKLFF. The CDR3, as DNA: TGTGCCAGCAGTTTATCCCCAGGGCTAGTCACAACTAATGAAAAACTGTTTTTT.

This clonotype was seen more than once but under ten times. V usage is TRBV5-1 and J usage is TRBJ1-2, with 8 bases matching TRBD1. The germline V gene has CDR1 SGHRS and CDR2 YFSETQ. The V and J ends lost 3 bases and 3 bases, in that order; junction bases with no gene match: 10. The CDR3 consists of 16 residues. The CDR3 reads CASSWTGQPGDYGYTF. The CDR3 DNA sequence: TGCGCCAGCAGCTGGACAGGGCAGCCCGGGGACTATGGCTACACCTTC.

At least ten counts were recorded for this clonotype. CDR3 in amino acids: CASSLDGISSTDTQYF. The CDR3 DNA sequence: TGTGCCAGCAGCTTAGATGGGATTTCTAGCACAGATACGCAGTATTTT. The V and J genes are TRBV7-2 and TRBJ2-3, with D unclear. Between the trimmed V and J ends, which lost 1 base and 0 bases, there was a span of 11 bases. The CDR3 sequence is 16 residues long. Germline lookup yields CDR1 SGHTA and CDR2 FQGNSA.

This clonotype was detected many times. This sequence joins TRBV12-3 or TRBV12-4 and TRBJ1-1; tentative D call: TRBD1 (6 bases). Trimming took 7 bases from V and 10 from J, leaving 19 bases between them. The CDR3 contains 13 residues. In DNA, the CDR3 is TGTGCCAGCACCCTTCAGGGGACACGTGGAGCTTTCTTT. Amino acid sequence: CASTLQGTRGAFF.

The chain uses TRBV9 and TRBJ2-2; 15 nucleotides agree with TRBD2. The CDR3 runs to 19 residues. Losses at the gene ends were 2 bases for V and 0 bases for J; bases not matched to a gene: 5. CDR1 is SGDLS, CDR2 YYNGEE, per germline. CDR3 nucleotides: TGTGCCAGCAGCGTCGGACTAGCGGGGGGGTATACGAACACCGGGGAGCTGTTTTTT. Protein sequence: CASSVGLAGGYTNTGELFF. Based on the CDR3 plus reference TRBV9 and TRBJ2-2, the full variable domain is DSGVTQTPKHLITATGQRVTLRCSPRSGDLSVYWYQQSLDQGLQFLIQYYNGEERAKGNILERFSAQQFPDLHSELNLSSLELGDSALYFCASSVGLAGGYTNTGELFFGEGSRLTVL.

This clonotype appeared a few times. The chain links TRBV19 to TRBJ1-1; perhaps TRBD1 as D (6 bases). The CDR3 has 15 amino acids. V shed 0 bases and J shed 5 bases, with 13 bases lying between them. Germline V gene sequence: CDR1 LNHDA, CDR2 SQIVND (reference sequence). For the CDR3, the DNA is TGTGCCAGTAGTATAGATGGGGGCGCAGGGACTGAAGCTTTCTTT. This gives the protein CASSIDGGAGTEAFF. Supplemented by reference TRBV19 and TRBJ1-1, the full variable domain reads DGGITQSPKYLFRKEGQNVTLSCEQNLNHDAMYWYRQDPGQGLRLIYYSQIVNDFQKGDIAEGYSVSREKKESFPLTVTSAQKNPTAFYLCASSIDGGAGTEAFFGQGTRLTVV.

The genes are TRBV6-1 and TRBJ2-3; TRBD2 aligns across 7 bases. Germline V gene sequence: CDR1 MNHNS, CDR2 SASEGT. CDR3 length: 16 residues. J lost 3 bases, V lost 1 base, and 7 bases had no gene match. The CDR3 bases are TGTGCCAGCAGTGAAGTGGGGGACTACGAAACAGATACGCAGTATTTT. Amino acids: CASSEVGDYETDTQYF.

This clonotype was observed at least ten times. V is TRBV7-6 and J is TRBJ2-1, with D perhaps given as TRBD1 or TRBD2 (5 bases each). Trimming took off 5 bases at V and 0 bases at J, with 11 bases between the two ends. The CDR3 has 15 residues. Germline CDR1 is SGHVS and CDR2 is FNYEAQ. The DNA of the CDR3 is TGTGCCAGCAGCCAGGGAGTTCTCTCCTACAATGAGCAGTTCTTC. Its translation is CASSQGVLSYNEQFF.

V is TRBV7-6 and J is TRBJ2-5; 9 positions agree with TRBD1. This CDR3 spans 15 amino acids. The junction had 8 bases not matched to a gene; V was cut back by 2 bases and J by 7 bases. CDR1 and CDR2 (germline): SGHVS, FNYEAQ. The CDR3 is CASSLKDRGDGTQYF. The CDR3 DNA reads as TGTGCCAGCAGCTTAAAGGACAGGGGTGATGGGACCCAGTACTTC.

This clonotype was seen many times. This chain joins TRBV7-6 and TRBJ1-2; TRBD1 matches 12 bases. V dropped 0 bases and J dropped 3; count of bases not matched to a gene: 2. Germline CDR1 and CDR2: SGHVS and FNYEAQ. This CDR3 contains 16 residues. The CDR3 DNA reads as TGTGCCAGCAGCTTAGCGGGACAGGGGGCCGACTATGGCTACACCTTC. It yields the protein CASSLAGQGADYGYTF.

In its sample, this clonotype was seen many times. The chain couples TRBV7-2 to TRBJ2-1; 12 nucleotides align to TRBD2. Trimming removed 5 bases from V and 0 bases from J; junction bases left unmatched: 2. The CDR3 runs 16 residues. Germline V gene sequence: CDR1 SGHTA, CDR2 FQGNSA. The CDR3 spells CASSPSGGASYNEQFF. The CDR3 DNA is TGTGCCAGCAGCCCTAGCGGGGGGGCCTCCTACAATGAGCAGTTCTTC.

In this sample, this clonotype turned up a few times. The rearrangement links TRBV20-1 to TRBJ1-6, with D tentatively TRBD1 (5 bases). Germline V gene lookup returns CDR1 DFQATT and CDR2 SNEGSKA (reference sequence). The CDR3 has 14 amino acids. V dropped 1 base and J dropped 9 bases, with 13 bases sitting between them. CDR3 nucleotides: TGCAGTGCTAGAGCGAGGGGAGGGATTTCACCCCTCCACTTT. Residues: CSARARGGISPLHF.

This clonotype was detected many times. This chain connects TRBV12-3 or TRBV12-4 to TRBJ1-1; D gene uncertain. The CDR3 contains 15 residues. V lost 5 bases, J lost 0 bases, and 13 bases lay in between. This chain's CDR3 is CASSPKGVLNTEAFF. The CDR3 nucleotides read TGTGCCAGCAGTCCTAAGGGAGTTTTGAACACTGAAGCTTTCTTT.

This clonotype was detected many times. V and J are TRBV27 and TRBJ1-5; D is unclear. The CDR3 runs 14 residues. CDR1 and CDR2 from the germline V gene are MNHEY and SMNVEV (reference sequence). V was trimmed by 5 bases and J by 0 bases, leaving 8 bases between them. The CDR3 bases are TGTGCCAGCAGTCCAGGTTATAGCAATCAGCCCCAGCATTTT. It translates to CASSPGYSNQPQHF.